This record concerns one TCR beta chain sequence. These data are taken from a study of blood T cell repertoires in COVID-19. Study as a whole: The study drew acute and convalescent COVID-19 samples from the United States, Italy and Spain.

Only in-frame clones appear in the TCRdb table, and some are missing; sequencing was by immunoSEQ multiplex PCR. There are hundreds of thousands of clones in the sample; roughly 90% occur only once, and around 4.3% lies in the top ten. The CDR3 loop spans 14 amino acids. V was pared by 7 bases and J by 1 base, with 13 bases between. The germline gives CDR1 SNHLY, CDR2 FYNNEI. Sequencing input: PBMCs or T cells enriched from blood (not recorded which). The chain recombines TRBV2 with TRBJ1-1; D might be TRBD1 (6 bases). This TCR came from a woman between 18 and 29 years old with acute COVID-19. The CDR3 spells CASMRGGTNTEAFF. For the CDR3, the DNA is TGTGCCAGCATGCGCGGGGGCACGAACACTGAAGCTTTCTTT.